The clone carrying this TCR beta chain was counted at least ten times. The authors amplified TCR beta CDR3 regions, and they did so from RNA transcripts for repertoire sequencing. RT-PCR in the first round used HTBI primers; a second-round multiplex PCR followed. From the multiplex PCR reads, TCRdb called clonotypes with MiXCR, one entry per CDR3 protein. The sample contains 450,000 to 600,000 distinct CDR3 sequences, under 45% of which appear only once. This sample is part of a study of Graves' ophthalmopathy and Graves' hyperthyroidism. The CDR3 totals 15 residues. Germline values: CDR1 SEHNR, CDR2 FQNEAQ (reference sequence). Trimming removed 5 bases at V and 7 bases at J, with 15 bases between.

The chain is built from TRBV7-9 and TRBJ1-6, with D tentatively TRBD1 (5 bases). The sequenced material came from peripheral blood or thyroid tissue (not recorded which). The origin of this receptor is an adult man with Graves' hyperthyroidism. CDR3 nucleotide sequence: TGTGCCAGCAGCCGGGGCAGGGATCGCAATTCACCCCTCCACTTT. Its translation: CASSRGRDRNSPLHF.